This T cell receptor (beta chain) was sequenced for a study of tumor and adjacent non-tumor tissue in lung cancer. Whole-study results and caveats: Higher tumor TCR diversity was associated with shorter survival. TCR diversity was significantly greater in tumor than normal lung tissue.

This clonotype was seen only a few times. What it binds is unknown. A modified ARM-PCR protocol with three rounds of nested PCR amplified TCRbeta. TCRdb recomputed calls from the multiplex PCR reads with MiXCR, one row per CDR3 protein. Among more than 85,000 distinct CDR3 sequences listed, 55% to 65% were seen once. RNA was extracted from bulk tissue without any cell sorting. More than 3 cm separated this lung sample from the edge of the tumor. CDR1 and CDR2 from the germline V gene are SGHNT and YYREEE (reference sequence). The CDR3 is made up of 13 amino acids. Trimming removed 2 bases at V and 2 bases at J, with 8 bases between.

Sample: distant non-tumor lung tissue. This clonotype was sampled from a man aged 30 to 39 with non-small cell lung cancer. The gene calls are TRBV5-4 and TRBJ2-7; D may be TRBD2 (6 bases). This chain's CDR3 is CASSFGSTYEQYF. The CDR3, as DNA: TGTGCCAGCAGCTTCGGGAGTACCTACGAGCAGTACTTC.